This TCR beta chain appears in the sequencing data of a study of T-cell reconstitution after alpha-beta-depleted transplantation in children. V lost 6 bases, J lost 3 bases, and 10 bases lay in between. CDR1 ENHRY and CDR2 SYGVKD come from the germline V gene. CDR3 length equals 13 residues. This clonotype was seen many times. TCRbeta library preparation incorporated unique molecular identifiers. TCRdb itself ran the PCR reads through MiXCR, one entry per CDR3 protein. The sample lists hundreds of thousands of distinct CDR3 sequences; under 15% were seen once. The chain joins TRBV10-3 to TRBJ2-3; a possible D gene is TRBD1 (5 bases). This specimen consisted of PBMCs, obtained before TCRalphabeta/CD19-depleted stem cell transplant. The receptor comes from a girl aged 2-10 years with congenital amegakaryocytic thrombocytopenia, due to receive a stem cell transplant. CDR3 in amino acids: CAISPQGTDTQYF. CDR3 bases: TGTGCCATCAGCCCTCAGGGTACAGATACGCAGTATTTT.